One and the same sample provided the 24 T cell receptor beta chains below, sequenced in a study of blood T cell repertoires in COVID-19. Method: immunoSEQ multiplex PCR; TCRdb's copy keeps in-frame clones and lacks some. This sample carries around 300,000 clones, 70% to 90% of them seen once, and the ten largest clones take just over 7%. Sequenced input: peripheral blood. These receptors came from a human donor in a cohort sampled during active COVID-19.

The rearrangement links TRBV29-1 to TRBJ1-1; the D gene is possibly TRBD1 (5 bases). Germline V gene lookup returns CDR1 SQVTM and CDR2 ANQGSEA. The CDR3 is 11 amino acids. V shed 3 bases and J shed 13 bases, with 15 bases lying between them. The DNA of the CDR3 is TGCAGCGTTGATGGGGGGAATACGGTTTTCTTT. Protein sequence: CSVDGGNTVFF.

In nucleotides, the CDR3 is TGTGCCAGCAGCTTAGGGGACAGGTACACTGAAGCTTTCTTT. Translating it yields CASSLGDRYTEAFF. The genes are TRBV7-2 and TRBJ1-1; 8 bases map to TRBD1. The CDR3 runs to 14 residues. The germline V gene has CDR1 SGHTA and CDR2 FQGNSA. Germline trimming cut 1 base from V and 3 bases from J; bases unmatched to any gene: 1.

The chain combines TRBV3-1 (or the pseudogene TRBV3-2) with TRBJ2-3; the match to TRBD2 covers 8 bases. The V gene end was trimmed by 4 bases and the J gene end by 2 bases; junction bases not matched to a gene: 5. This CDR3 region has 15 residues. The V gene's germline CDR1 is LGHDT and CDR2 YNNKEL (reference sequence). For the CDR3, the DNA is TGTGCCAGCAGCCCTGGACTAGCCATCACAGATACGCAGTATTTT. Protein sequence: CASSPGLAITDTQYF.

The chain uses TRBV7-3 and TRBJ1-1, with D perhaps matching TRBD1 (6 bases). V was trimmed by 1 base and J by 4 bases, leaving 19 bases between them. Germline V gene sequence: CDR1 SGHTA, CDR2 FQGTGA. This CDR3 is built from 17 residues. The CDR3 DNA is TGTGCCAGCAGCTTAAGGGGAGGGGTGGACAGCACCACTGAAGCTTTCTTT. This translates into CASSLRGGVDSTTEAFF.

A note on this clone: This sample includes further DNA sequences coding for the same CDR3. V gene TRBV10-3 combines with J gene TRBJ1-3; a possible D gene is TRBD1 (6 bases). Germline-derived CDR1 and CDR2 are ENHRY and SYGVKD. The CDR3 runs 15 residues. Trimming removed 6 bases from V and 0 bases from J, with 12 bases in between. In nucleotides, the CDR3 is TGTGCCATCAGAGGACAGCTGAGCTCTGGAAACACCATATATTTT. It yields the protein CAIRGQLSSGNTIYF.

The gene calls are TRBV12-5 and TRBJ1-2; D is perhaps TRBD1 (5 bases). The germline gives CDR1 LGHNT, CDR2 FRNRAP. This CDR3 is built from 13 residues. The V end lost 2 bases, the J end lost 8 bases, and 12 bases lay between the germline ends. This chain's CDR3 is CASGLLGLTGYTF. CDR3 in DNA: TGTGCTAGTGGTTTGTTGGGACTAACCGGCTACACCTTC.

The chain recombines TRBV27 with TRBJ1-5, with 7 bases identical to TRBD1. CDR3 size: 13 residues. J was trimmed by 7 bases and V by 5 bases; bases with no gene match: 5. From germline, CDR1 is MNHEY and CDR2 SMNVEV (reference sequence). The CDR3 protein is CASSLQGRQPQHF. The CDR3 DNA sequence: TGTGCCAGCAGTCTACAGGGGAGACAGCCCCAGCATTTT.

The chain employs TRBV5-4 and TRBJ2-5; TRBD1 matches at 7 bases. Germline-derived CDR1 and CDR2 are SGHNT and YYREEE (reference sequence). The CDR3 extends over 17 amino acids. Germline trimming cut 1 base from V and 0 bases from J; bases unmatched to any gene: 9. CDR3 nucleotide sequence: TGTGCCAGCAGCTTGTGGGGATCGGGACAGCACCAAGAGACCCAGTACTTC. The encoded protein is CASSLWGSGQHQETQYF.

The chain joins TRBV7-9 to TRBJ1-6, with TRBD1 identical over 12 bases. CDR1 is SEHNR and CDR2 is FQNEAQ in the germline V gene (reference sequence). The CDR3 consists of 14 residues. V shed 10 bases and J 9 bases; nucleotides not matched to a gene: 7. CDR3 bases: TGTGCCATTGAACCGGGACAGGGGGCTTCACCCCTCCACTTT. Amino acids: CAIEPGQGASPLHF.

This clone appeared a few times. The CDR3 protein is CASSQGGNPYEQYF. CDR3 nucleotide sequence: TGTGCCAGCAGCCAAGGCGGGAACCCCTACGAGCAGTACTTC. The chain recombines TRBV3-1 (or the pseudogene TRBV3-2) with TRBJ2-7; perhaps TRBD2 as D (6 bases). The CDR3 spans 14 residues. Germline V gives CDR1 LGHDT, CDR2 YNNKEL (reference sequence). The germline V and J ends were trimmed by 1 base and 2 bases, with 9 bases remaining between them.

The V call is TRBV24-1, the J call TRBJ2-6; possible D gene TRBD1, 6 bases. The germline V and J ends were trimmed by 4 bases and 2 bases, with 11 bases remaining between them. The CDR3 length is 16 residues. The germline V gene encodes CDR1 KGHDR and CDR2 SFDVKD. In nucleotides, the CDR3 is TGTGCCACCAGTGAATCGCCAGGGGCTGGGGCCAACGTCCTGACTTTC. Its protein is CATSESPGAGANVLTF.

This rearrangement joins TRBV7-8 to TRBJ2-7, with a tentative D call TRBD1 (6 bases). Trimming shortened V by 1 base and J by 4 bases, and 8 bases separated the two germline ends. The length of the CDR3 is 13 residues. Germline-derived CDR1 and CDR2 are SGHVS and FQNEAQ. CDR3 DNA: TGTGCCAGCAGCTTAGAAGGGGGATACGAGCAGTACTTC. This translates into CASSLEGGYEQYF. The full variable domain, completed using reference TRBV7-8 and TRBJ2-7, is GAGVSQSPRYKVAKRGQDVALRCDPISGHVSLFWYQQALGQGPEFLTYFQNEAQLDKSGLPSDRFFAERPEGSVSTLKIQRTQQEDSAVYLCASSLEGGYEQYFGPGTRLTVT.

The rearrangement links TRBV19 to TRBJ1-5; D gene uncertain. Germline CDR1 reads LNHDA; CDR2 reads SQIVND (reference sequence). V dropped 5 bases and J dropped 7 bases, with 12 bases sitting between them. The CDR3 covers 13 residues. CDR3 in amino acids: CASSQSGPQPQHF. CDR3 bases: TGTGCCAGTAGTCAATCAGGTCCCCAGCCCCAGCATTTT.

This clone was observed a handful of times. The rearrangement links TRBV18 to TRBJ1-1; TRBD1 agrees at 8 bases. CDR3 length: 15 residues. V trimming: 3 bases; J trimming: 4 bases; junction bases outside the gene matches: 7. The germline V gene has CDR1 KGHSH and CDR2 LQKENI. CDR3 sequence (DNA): TGTGCCAGCTCACCCGGGACAGGTCAGGGCACTGAAGCTTTCTTT. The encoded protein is CASSPGTGQGTEAFF.

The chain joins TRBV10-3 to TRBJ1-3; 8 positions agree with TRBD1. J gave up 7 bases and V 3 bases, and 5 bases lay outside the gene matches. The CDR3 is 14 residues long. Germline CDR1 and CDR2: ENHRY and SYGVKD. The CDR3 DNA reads TGTGCCATCAGTGACCCAGGGGGCGCGAACACCATATATTTT. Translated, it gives CAISDPGGANTIYF.

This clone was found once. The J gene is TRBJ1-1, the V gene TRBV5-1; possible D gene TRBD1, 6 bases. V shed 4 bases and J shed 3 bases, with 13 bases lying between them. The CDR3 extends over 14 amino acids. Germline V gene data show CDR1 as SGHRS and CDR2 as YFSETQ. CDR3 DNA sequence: TGCGCCAGCAGCGGCAGGGGAGCGGACACTGAAGCTTTCTTT. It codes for CASSGRGADTEAFF.

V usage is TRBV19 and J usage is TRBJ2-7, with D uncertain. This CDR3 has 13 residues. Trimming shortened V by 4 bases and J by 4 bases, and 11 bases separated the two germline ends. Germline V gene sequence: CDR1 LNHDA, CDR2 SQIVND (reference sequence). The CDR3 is CASSRKEWYEQYF. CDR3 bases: TGTGCCAGTAGTAGAAAGGAGTGGTACGAGCAGTACTTC. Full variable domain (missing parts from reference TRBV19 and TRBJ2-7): DGGITQSPKYLFRKEGQNVTLSCEQNLNHDAMYWYRQDPGQGLRLIYYSQIVNDFQKGDIAEGYSVSREKKESFPLTVTSAQKNPTAFYLCASSRKEWYEQYFGPGTRLTVT.

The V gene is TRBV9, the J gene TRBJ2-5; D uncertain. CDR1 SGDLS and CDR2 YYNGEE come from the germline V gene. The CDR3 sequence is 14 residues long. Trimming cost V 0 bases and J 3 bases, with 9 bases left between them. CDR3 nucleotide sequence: TGTGCCAGCAGCGTAGCGGCGACTGAAGAGACCCAGTACTTC. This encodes CASSVAATEETQYF.

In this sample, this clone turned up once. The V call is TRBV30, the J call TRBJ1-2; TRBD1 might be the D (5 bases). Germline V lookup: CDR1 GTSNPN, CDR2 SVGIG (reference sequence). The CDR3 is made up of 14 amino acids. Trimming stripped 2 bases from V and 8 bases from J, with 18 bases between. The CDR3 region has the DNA TGTGCCTGGAGTAAGGGACTGACTCCGGAGGGCTACACCTTC. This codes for CAWSKGLTPEGYTF.

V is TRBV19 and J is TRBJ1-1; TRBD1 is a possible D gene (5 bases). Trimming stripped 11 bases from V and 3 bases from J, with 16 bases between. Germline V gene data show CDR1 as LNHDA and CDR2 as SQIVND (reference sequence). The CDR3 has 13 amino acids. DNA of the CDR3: TGTGCCCACTCGGGGGTCAACCACACTGAAGCTTTCTTT. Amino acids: CAHSGVNHTEAFF.

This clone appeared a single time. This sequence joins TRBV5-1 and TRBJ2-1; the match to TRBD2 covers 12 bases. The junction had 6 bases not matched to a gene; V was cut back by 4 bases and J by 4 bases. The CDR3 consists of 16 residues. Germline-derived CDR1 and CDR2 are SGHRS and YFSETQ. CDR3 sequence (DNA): TGCGCCAGCAGCGGGACCGGGACTAGCGGGTACAATGAGCAGTTCTTC. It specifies CASSGTGTSGYNEQFF. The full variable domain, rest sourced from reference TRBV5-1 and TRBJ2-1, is KAGVTQTPRYLIKTRGQQVTLSCSPISGHRSVSWYQQTPGQGLQFLFEYFSETQRNKGNFPGRFSGRQFSNSRSEMNVSTLELGDSALYLCASSGTGTSGYNEQFFGPGTRLTVL.

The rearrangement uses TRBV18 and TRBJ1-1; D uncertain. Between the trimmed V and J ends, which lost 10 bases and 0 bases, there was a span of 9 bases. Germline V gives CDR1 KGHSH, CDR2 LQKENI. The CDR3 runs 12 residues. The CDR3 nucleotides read TGTGCCACCGAACAAGTGAACACTGAAGCTTTCTTT. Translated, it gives CATEQVNTEAFF.

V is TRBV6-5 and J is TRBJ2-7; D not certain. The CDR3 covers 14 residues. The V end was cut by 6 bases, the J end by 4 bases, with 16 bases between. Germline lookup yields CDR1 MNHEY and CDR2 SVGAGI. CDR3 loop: CASSPAGLVYEQYF. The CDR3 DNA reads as TGTGCCAGCAGCCCCGCCGGTTTGGTTTACGAGCAGTACTTC.

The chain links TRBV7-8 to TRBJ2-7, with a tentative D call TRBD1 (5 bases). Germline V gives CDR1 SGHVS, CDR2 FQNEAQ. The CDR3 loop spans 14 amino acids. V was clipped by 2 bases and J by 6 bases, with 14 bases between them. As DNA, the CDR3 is TGTGCCAGCAGCTTAAGGCAGGGATATGGCGAGCAGTACTTC. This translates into CASSLRQGYGEQYF.